This is a list of T cell receptor beta chains from one sample in a study of CD8 T cells in Susac syndrome. TCRdb reprocessed the immunoSEQ multiplex PCR reads with MiXCR, giving one entry per CDR3 protein. The table has 230,000 or so distinct CDR3 sequences, 95% seen once; the top ten hold 0.075% to 0.095%. Sequenced sample: CD4+ T cells from PBMCs. The receptors here all came from a human donor with multiple sclerosis. Both conserved end residues are trimmed from each CDR3. The size entry is marked missing in some rows and otherwise reads once, few, many or a size class.

size,V,CDR3
-,TRBV30,AWSVGTGRNEKLF
-,TRBV24-1,ATSDLNTNEQF
-,TRBV29-1,SAIAEADTQY
-,TRBV6-1,ASRLSGQGTMKQF
-,TRBV6-2/TRBV6-3,ASPAPGELF
-,TRBV7-9,ASSLADRSNQPQH
-,TRBV29-1,SVALAGETQY
-,TRBV4-1,ASSQEGGARTYEQY
-,TRBV5-1,AVRLTGGSTDTQY
-,TRBV20-1,SAPGLEETQY
-,TRBV12-3/TRBV12-4,ASSPGTSRADTQY
-,TRBV15,ATSRAGSAYEQY
-,TRBV28,ASSPSGRSYEQY
-,TRBV25-1,ASSDRTRRNNEQF
once,TRBV12-3/TRBV12-4,ASSFAGTGYT
-,TRBV28,ASSLAGGEQY
-,TRBV29-1,SVGTGNTEAF
-,TRBV7-6,ASSASGAEGKPLH
-,TRBV9,ASSVDPSGGALDTQY
-,TRBV20-1,SARGDRGQPQH
-,TRBV3-1,ASSQGQHNSPLH
once,TRBV11-2,ASSFAGTNTGELF
-,TRBV9,ASSEGQGYNEQF
-,TRBV5-4,AAGGTTDTQY
once,TRBV3-1,ASSQRGLSYNEQF
once,TRBV27,ASSPKTGGGRVTEAF
-,TRBV5-1,ASSNPSGGAGEQY
-,TRBV2,ASKRLAGGTYEQY
-,TRBV29-1,SVGQNNQPQH
-,TRBV29-1,SVAQALEPTKY
-,TRBV28,ASSSGDMRDEQY